Following are 26 T cell receptor beta chains from one sample sequenced in a study of Ad26.COV2.S vaccination and SARS-CoV-2 variants. Method: immunoSEQ multiplex PCR; TCRdb's copy keeps in-frame clones and lacks some. The sample includes hundreds of thousands of clones, around nine tenths of them seen just once. Treatment indicated: roughly 20 received Ad26.COV2.S at low or high dose, single or two shots; 5 received placebo; per-sample allocation not given. On day 63 after the first injection, vaccine and placebo recipients gave samples. This specimen was peripheral blood, taken in a trial of Ad26.COV2.S vaccine versus placebo. The receptors originated from a person aged 18 to 65 who received the Ad26.COV2.S COVID-19 vaccine or a placebo.

Comments on this clone: The junction departs from the called germline gene at one end, perhaps through a read error. The rearrangement joins TRBV7-7 to TRBJ2-1; 16 nucleotides agree with TRBD2. CDR1 and CDR2 (germline): SSHAT, FNYEAQ (reference sequence). The CDR3 is 18 residues long. The CDR3 here is CASSLEGTSGGAYNEQFF. Here the CDR3 DNA reads TGTGCTAGCAGCTTAGAGGGGACTAGCGGGGGGGCCTACAATGAGCAGTTCTTC.

The rearrangement joins TRBV13 to TRBJ2-3; 9 nucleotides agree with TRBD2. This CDR3 is built from 17 residues. J lost 2 bases, V lost 0 bases, and 6 bases had no gene match. Germline V gene lookup returns CDR1 PRHDT and CDR2 FYEKMQ (reference sequence). The CDR3 coding sequence is TGTGCCAGCAGCTTAGGCACGAGCGGGGGGATCACAGATACGCAGTATTTT. Protein product: CASSLGTSGGITDTQYF.

The CDR3, as DNA: TGTGCCTGGAGTAGTTCTCCTAATCAGCCCCAGCATTTT. The encoded protein is CAWSSSPNQPQHF. V and J are TRBV30 and TRBJ1-5; D remains ambiguous. In germline, CDR1 is GTSNPN, CDR2 SVGIG (reference sequence). Trimming removed 2 bases at V and 4 bases at J, with 9 bases between. The CDR3 consists of 13 residues.

The CDR3 nucleotides read TGTGCCTCGGGACAGGAGGACACTGAAGCTTTCTTT. Its translation: CASGQEDTEAFF. The chain uses TRBV30 and TRBJ1-1, with 8 bases that match TRBD1. CDR3 size: 12 residues. The V gene's germline CDR1 is GTSNPN and CDR2 SVGIG (reference sequence). The junction had 4 bases not matched to a gene; V was cut back by 7 bases and J by 3 bases.

The rearrangement joins TRBV5-4 to TRBJ2-7; D is unclear. The germline V gene has CDR1 SGHNT and CDR2 YYREEE (reference sequence). The CDR3 has 13 amino acids. Trimming removed 4 bases from V and 1 base from J, with 9 bases in between. The CDR3 is CASSMGRSYEQYF. The CDR3 region has the DNA TGTGCCAGCAGCATGGGCAGATCCTACGAGCAGTACTTC. Variable domain in full (rest from reference TRBV5-4 and TRBJ2-7): ETGVTQSPTHLIKTRGQQVTLRCSSQSGHNTVSWYQQALGQGPQFIFQYYREEENGRGNFPPRFSGLQFPNYSSELNVNALELDDSALYLCASSMGRSYEQYFGPGTRLTVT.

The chain carries TRBV4-3 and TRBJ1-2; no clear D. The CDR3 is 14 amino acids. Germline CDR1 is LGHNA and CDR2 is YSLEER. Trimming took off 4 bases at V and 5 bases at J, with 14 bases between the two ends. The CDR3 loop is CASSLTREEYGYTF. The DNA of the CDR3 is TGCGCCAGCAGCCTCACAAGGGAGGAGTATGGCTACACCTTC.

Only one count was recorded for this clone. The chain joins TRBV7-9 to TRBJ1-5; TRBD1 might be the D (6 bases). Germline V CDR1 and CDR2: SEHNR, FQNEAQ (reference sequence). CDR3 size: 15 residues. V was pared by 2 bases and J by 7 bases, with 15 bases between. CDR3 amino acids: CASSLNLGGEQPQHF. DNA for the CDR3: TGTGCCAGCAGCTTAAATTTGGGGGGCGAACAGCCCCAGCATTTT.

The J gene is TRBJ1-2, the V gene TRBV6-5; D is possibly TRBD1 (6 bases). This CDR3 has 16 amino acids. Germline V gives CDR1 MNHEY, CDR2 SVGAGI. V lost 4 bases, J lost 0 bases, and 15 bases lay in between. CDR3 amino acids: CASSSRDKVSNYGYTF. CDR3 nucleotides: TGTGCCAGCAGTTCCCGGGACAAGGTCTCTAACTATGGCTACACCTTC.

The V and J genes are TRBV7-5 and TRBJ1-1; TRBD1, as called in the table, went unchecked against the DNA. TRBV7-5 is classified as a pseudogene. The CDR3 loop spans 14 amino acids. The CDR3 coding sequence is TGTGCCAGAAGCCCTAAGAGGACAGTAGAAGAAGCTTTCTTT. Residues: CARSPKRTVEEAFF.

This clone was counted only a few times. CDR3 loop: CASSQPGTVNTEAFF. CDR3 DNA: TGCGCCAGCAGCCAACCGGGGACGGTGAACACTGAAGCTTTCTTT. The rearrangement links TRBV4-1 to TRBJ1-1; D may be TRBD1 (5 bases). Germline V CDR1 and CDR2: MGHRA, YSYEKL. V lost 2 bases and J lost 0, with 10 bases in between. The CDR3 consists of 15 residues.

The genes are TRBV3-1 (or the pseudogene TRBV3-2) and TRBJ2-5; D gene uncertain. The CDR3 contains 14 residues. Germline V gene sequence: CDR1 LGHDT, CDR2 YNNKEL (reference sequence). Trimming removed 1 base at V and 5 bases at J, with 11 bases between. Written as DNA, the CDR3 is TGTGCCAGCAGCCAAGTTTGGTATGAGGAGACCCAGTACTTC. It encodes CASSQVWYEETQYF.

The chain carries TRBV19 and TRBJ2-1, with 9 bases identical to TRBD1. V trimming: 5 bases; J trimming: 7 bases; junction bases outside the gene matches: 9. Germline CDR1 and CDR2: LNHDA and SQIVND (reference sequence). The CDR3 runs 15 residues. The CDR3 bases are TGTGCCAGTAGTGGGGACAGGGCGGCCTTGAATGAGCAGTTCTTC. Translating it yields CASSGDRAALNEQFF.

This clone was seen a handful of times. This chain connects TRBV27 to TRBJ2-7, with D hard to call. The V end was cut by 2 bases, the J end by 0 bases, with 8 bases between. This CDR3 region has 14 residues. Germline V gene lookup returns CDR1 MNHEY and CDR2 SMNVEV (reference sequence). CDR3 region: CASSLSLNSYEQYF. In DNA form, the CDR3 reads TGTGCCAGCAGTTTAAGCCTAAACTCCTACGAGCAGTACTTC.

V gene TRBV18 combines with J gene TRBJ1-1, with 8 bases that match TRBD1. V lost 5 bases and J lost 0; bases outside the gene matches: 14. The CDR3 covers 18 residues. Germline CDR1 and CDR2: KGHSH and LQKENI. The chain's CDR3 is CASSETQGTGPVNTEAFF. CDR3 nucleotides: TGTGCCAGCTCAGAGACACAAGGGACAGGTCCCGTGAACACTGAAGCTTTCTTT. Using reference TRBV18 and TRBJ1-1 for the parts outside the CDR3, the full variable domain is NAGVMQNPRHLVRRRGQEARLRCSPMKGHSHVYWYRQLPEEGLKFMVYLQKENIIDESGMPKERFSAEFPKEGPSILRIQQVVRGDSAAYFCASSETQGTGPVNTEAFFGQGTRLTVV.

The chain links TRBV9 to TRBJ1-3; 10 bases are a match to TRBD1. Trimming at V came to 2 bases and at J to 3 bases, leaving 2 bases not matched to a gene. The germline gives CDR1 SGDLS, CDR2 YYNGEE. The CDR3 covers 15 residues. DNA for the CDR3: TGTGCCAGCAGCGTTGACAGGGGGCTTGGAAACACCATATATTTT. Its translation: CASSVDRGLGNTIYF.

This sequence joins TRBV7-3 and TRBJ1-2, with 7 bases that match TRBD1. The CDR3 has 14 amino acids. The ends lost 0 bases at V and 8 bases at J; junction bases unmatched: 6. The germline gives CDR1 SGHTA, CDR2 FQGTGA. The CDR3, as DNA: TGTGCCAGCAGCTTAACGAGGACAGGTACCGGCTACACCTTC. It translates to CASSLTRTGTGYTF.

In its sample, this clone was seen a few times. The chain employs TRBV2 and TRBJ1-2; TRBD1 matches at 7 bases. The germline V gene has CDR1 SNHLY and CDR2 FYNNEI. This CDR3 comprises 13 residues. V was pared by 6 bases and J by 7 bases, with 8 bases of the junction left unmatched. CDR3 in amino acids: CASRADYRGGYTF. CDR3 DNA sequence: TGTGCCAGCAGAGCCGACTACAGGGGTGGCTACACCTTC.

The chain recombines TRBV18 with TRBJ2-3; TRBD1 matches at 8 bases. After removal of 2 bases from V and 5 bases from J, the junction contained 6 bases not matched to a gene. Germline values: CDR1 KGHSH, CDR2 LQKENI. This CDR3 has 15 amino acids. In DNA, the CDR3 is TGTGCCAGCTCACCATGGACAGGGCAGGTAGATACGCAGTATTTT. Its translation is CASSPWTGQVDTQYF.

The gene calls are TRBV4-3 and TRBJ2-1, with TRBD1 matching 8 bases. V trimming: 0 bases; J trimming: 4 bases; junction bases outside the gene matches: 5. CDR1 LGHNA and CDR2 YSLEER come from the germline V gene. This CDR3 region has 16 residues. Here the CDR3 reads CASSQEAGQDYNEQFF. The CDR3 bases are TGCGCCAGCAGCCAAGAGGCGGGACAGGATTACAATGAGCAGTTCTTC.

The V gene is TRBV21-1, the J gene TRBJ2-3. TRBV21-1 is marked as a pseudogene. The CDR3 length is 14 residues. Here the CDR3 DNA reads TGTGCCAGCAGCAAAGGGGGGAGAACAGATACGCAGTATTTT. Residues: CASSKGGRTDTQYF.

This clone occurred once. V and J are TRBV5-6 and TRBJ2-7; D uncertain. The V gene's germline CDR1 is SGHDT and CDR2 YYEEEE. The CDR3 sequence is 14 residues long. Trimming removed 3 bases from V and 2 bases from J, with 12 bases in between. This CDR3 is CASSSSGLTYEQYF. DNA for the CDR3: TGTGCCAGCAGCTCTTCCGGTCTCACCTACGAGCAGTACTTC.

The chain joins TRBV5-6 to TRBJ2-1; 12 bases are shared with TRBD2. Germline trimming cut 4 bases from V and 6 bases from J; bases unmatched to any gene: 2. Germline-derived CDR1 and CDR2 are SGHDT and YYEEEE. This CDR3 comprises 14 residues. CDR3 DNA: TGTGCCAGCAGCCTACTAGCGGGGGGCAATGAGCAGTTCTTC. Translated, it gives CASSLLAGGNEQFF.

The gene calls are TRBV5-1 and TRBJ2-5, with 8 positions matching TRBD2. J lost 5 bases, V lost 4 bases, and 7 bases had no gene match. Germline V gene lookup returns CDR1 SGHRS and CDR2 YFSETQ. The length of the CDR3 is 14 residues. The CDR3 is CASSIERGSETQYF. The CDR3 coding sequence is TGCGCCAGCAGCATAGAGCGGGGGAGCGAGACCCAGTACTTC.

This clone was recorded once. V and J are TRBV4-2 and TRBJ2-3; 15 bases are shared with TRBD2. The V gene end was trimmed by 0 bases and the J gene end by 4 bases; junction bases not matched to a gene: 8. Germline CDR1 and CDR2: LGHNA and YNFKEQ. This CDR3 is 19 amino acids long. CDR3 nucleotide sequence: TGTGCCAGCAGCCAAGATGTACGGACTAGCGGGGGGGCGCCAGATACGCAGTATTTT. Protein product: CASSQDVRTSGGAPDTQYF.

A single count supports this clone. This chain connects TRBV12-5 to TRBJ1-2; possibly TRBD1 for D (6 bases). This CDR3 contains 18 residues. The germline gives CDR1 LGHNT, CDR2 FRNRAP. V shed 0 bases and J shed 1 base, with 18 bases lying between them. CDR3 in DNA: TGTGCTAGTGGTTTGGTTGGGGGGCGCCGAGTGGATAACTATGGCTACACCTTC. The encoded protein is CASGLVGGRRVDNYGYTF. Full variable domain (outside the CDR3, taken from reference TRBV12-5 and TRBJ1-2): DARVTQTPRHKVTEMGQEVTMRCQPILGHNTVFWYRQTMMQGLELLAYFRNRAPLDDSGMPKDRFSAEMPDATLATLKIQPSEPRDSAVYFCASGLVGGRRVDNYGYTFGSGTRLTVV.

Written as DNA, the CDR3 is TGTGCCAGCAGCTCGAGGACTGTGTACCAAGAGACCCAGTACTTC. It encodes CASSSRTVYQETQYF. V is TRBV5-6 and J is TRBJ2-5; tentatively, D is TRBD2 (5 bases). Germline lookup yields CDR1 SGHDT and CDR2 YYEEEE. V was shortened by 3 bases and J by 0 bases, with 12 bases between the two germline ends. The CDR3 has 15 residues.